The entry below gives a single T cell receptor (beta chain) sequence along with its context. This CDR3 contains 14 residues. The V and J ends lost 4 bases and 0 bases respectively, with 6 bases between them. Per the germline V gene, CDR1 is SNHLY and CDR2 is FYNNEI. RNA amounts of 0.5 to 1 ug underwent reverse transcription with random hexamers. Multiplex immunoSEQ PCR targeted 54 Vbeta and 13 Jbeta TCR beta segments. In TCRdb, the immunoSEQ multiplex PCR reads were re-called with MiXCR into one record per CDR3 protein. The sample yields roughly 180,000 distinct CDR3 sequences, about 95% seen once. This sample stems from a study of CD8 T cells in Susac syndrome.

This clonotype originated in a human donor with Susac syndrome. This chain joins TRBV2 and TRBJ1-4, with D hard to call. Material for sequencing was CD4+ T cells from PBMCs. The CDR3 loop is CASSVLSTNEKLFF. CDR3 DNA sequence: TGTGCCAGCAGTGTGCTGTCAACTAATGAAAAACTGTTTTTT.